This section outlines one TCR beta chain sequence together with its context. This sample is part of a study of blood T cell repertoires in COVID-19. On the study more broadly: T cells, B-cell-depleted T cells, or PBMCs provided the cDNA or gDNA that served as material.

The repertoire was sequenced with immunoSEQ multiplex PCR; TCRdb's copy has only in-frame clones and lacks some. The table includes about 240,000 clones, about 88% detected once. The TCR was taken from a middle-aged woman who had recovered from COVID-19. The sample consisted of peripheral blood.

This chain's CDR3 is CASSVGFRGDETQYF. In DNA, the CDR3 is TGTGCCAGCAGCGTAGGTTTCAGGGGGGACGAGACCCAGTACTTC. J is TRBJ2-5 and V is TRBV9; D perhaps matches TRBD1 (7 bases). CDR1 and CDR2 (germline): SGDLS, YYNGEE. The CDR3 runs 15 residues. Trimming removed 0 bases from V and 5 bases from J, with 14 bases in between. Complete variable domain (other parts from reference TRBV9 and TRBJ2-5): DSGVTQTPKHLITATGQRVTLRCSPRSGDLSVYWYQQSLDQGLQFLIQYYNGEERAKGNILERFSAQQFPDLHSELNLSSLELGDSALYFCASSVGFRGDETQYFGPGTRLLVL.